The 28 T cell receptor beta chains given below trace back to one sample, sequenced in a study of blood T cells in healthy people across ages. Primers used in a second PCR of about 7 to 12 cycles were a sample-barcoded 5' primer and a J-beta primer mix. TCRdb redid the calling of the 5' RACE reads with MiXCR, one entry per CDR3 protein. The sample lists about 1.4 million distinct CDR3 sequences, 55% to 75% occurring once. The sample consisted of blood. The receptor source for this set is a man aged 18 to 35 in good health.

The chain employs TRBV12-3 or TRBV12-4 and TRBJ2-3, with D tentatively TRBD1 or TRBD2 (5 bases each). The CDR3 covers 17 residues. V was clipped by 3 bases and J by 2 bases, with 18 bases between them. CDR3 nucleotides: TGTGCCAGCAGTTTTCCCCGGGACGGCTACTTCACAGATACGCAGTATTTT. Residues: CASSFPRDGYFTDTQYF.

This chain connects TRBV4-3 to TRBJ2-2, with D uncertain. This CDR3 has 13 amino acids. V lost 1 base to trimming and J lost 6 bases, with 6 bases between them. Germline-derived CDR1 and CDR2 are LGHNA and YSLEER. The CDR3 DNA sequence: TGCGCCAGCAGCCAAGCGGTGTCCGGGGAGCTGTTTTTT. It specifies CASSQAVSGELFF.

This rearrangement joins TRBV7-2 to TRBJ2-3; 12 nucleotides line up with TRBD1. Germline V lookup: CDR1 SGHTA, CDR2 FQGNSA. The CDR3 is 16 amino acids. V was clipped by 3 bases and J by 6 bases; unmatched bases: 7. As DNA, the CDR3 is TGTGCCAGCAGCTTGAGGGGACAGGGGGCATGGGATACGCAGTATTTT. Protein: CASSLRGQGAWDTQYF. The variable domain in full, completed from reference TRBV7-2 and TRBJ2-3, reads GAGVSQSPSNKVTEKGKDVELRCDPISGHTALYWYRQSLGQGLEFLIYFQGNSAPDKSGLPSDRFSAERTGGSVSTLTIQRTQQEDSAVYLCASSLRGQGAWDTQYFGPGTRLTVL.

This clonotype has a single count. This chain joins TRBV4-1 and TRBJ1-6; no firm D call. Trimming pared 0 bases from V and 10 bases from J, leaving 10 bases between. This CDR3 contains 14 residues. CDR1 and CDR2 from the germline V gene are MGHRA and YSYEKL. The DNA for the CDR3 is TGCGCCAGCAGCCAAGATGTTGTGGGCTCACCCCTCCACTTT. It encodes CASSQDVVGSPLHF.

The chain combines TRBV6-1 with TRBJ1-4; weak D call: TRBD1 (6 bases). The length of the CDR3 is 15 residues. Between the trimmed V and J ends, which lost 4 bases and 3 bases, there was a span of 12 bases. The germline gives CDR1 MNHNS, CDR2 SASEGT. The CDR3 DNA is TGTGCCAGCAGTGGCCGGACAGAACCTAATGAAAAACTGTTTTTT. It translates to CASSGRTEPNEKLFF.

Only a few counts were recorded for this clonotype. The chain links TRBV12-3 or TRBV12-4 to TRBJ1-5; D is unclear. The CDR3 covers 15 residues. V was cut by 6 bases and J by 1 base, with 13 bases left in between. The CDR3 is CASSRQVGSNQPQHF. In DNA, the CDR3 is TGTGCCAGCAGCCGGCAGGTCGGGAGCAATCAGCCCCAGCATTTT.

The chain links TRBV21-1 to TRBJ1-6. TRBV21-1 is labeled a pseudogene. The CDR3 has 14 residues. The CDR3 region is CASSKKGRGSPLHF. CDR3 coding DNA: TGTGCCAGCAGCAAAAAGGGTCGGGGTTCACCCCTCCACTTT.

CDR3 DNA sequence: TGCGCCAGCAGCCAAGATCTCGGGGTTGACTCCTACAATGAGCAGTTCTTC. It codes for CASSQDLGVDSYNEQFF. This chain joins TRBV4-1 and TRBJ2-1, with D possibly being TRBD2 (5 bases). With 0 bases removed from V and 0 bases from J, the gap between germline ends came to 12 bases. Germline V gives CDR1 MGHRA, CDR2 YSYEKL. This CDR3 comprises 17 residues.

J is TRBJ2-5 and V is TRBV11-2; TRBD2 might be the D (7 bases). Germline-derived CDR1 and CDR2 are SGHAT and FQNNGV. The CDR3 length is 16 residues. Trimming removed 1 base from V and 5 bases from J, with 17 bases in between. CDR3 loop: CASSLGAGASRETQYF. The CDR3 nucleotides are TGTGCCAGCAGCTTAGGGGCGGGGGCCTCTAGGGAGACCCAGTACTTC.

This clonotype was picked up many times. The chain links TRBV11-1 to TRBJ2-7; D is uncertain. V gave up 5 bases and J gave up 6 bases, with 14 bases separating them. Germline assignment: CDR1 SGHAT and CDR2 FQDESV (reference sequence). This CDR3 has 13 amino acids. The CDR3 DNA sequence: TGTGCCAGCAGCCCTCTATTGGTTGTCGAGCAGTACTTC. Its protein is CASSPLLVVEQYF.

This clonotype was counted between two and nine times. J is TRBJ2-4 and V is TRBV10-3; D gene uncertain. The J call is in doubt because the DNA end fits TRBJ2-7 better. This CDR3 region has 11 residues. Germline V CDR1 and CDR2: ENHRY, SYGVKD. The CDR3 sequence is CAISEWVEQYF. The CDR3, as DNA: TGTGCCATCAGTGAGTGGGTCGAGCAGTACTTC.

The rearrangement links TRBV11-3 to TRBJ2-1, with D tentatively TRBD1 or TRBD2 (5 bases each). The ends were cut back, 5 bases at V and 9 bases at J, with 17 bases in the middle. CDR1 is SGHNT, CDR2 YENEEA, per germline. The CDR3 contains 14 residues. CDR3 loop: CASSPGTLSAEQFF. As DNA, the CDR3 is TGTGCCAGCAGCCCAGGGACGCTCTCAGCTGAGCAGTTCTTC.

This chain joins TRBV5-1 and TRBJ2-3; D might be TRBD2 (6 bases). This CDR3 is built from 17 residues. Trimming pared 4 bases from V and 3 bases from J, leaving 21 bases between. Germline V gene data show CDR1 as SGHRS and CDR2 as YFSETQ. CDR3 DNA sequence: TGCGCCAGCAGCCCTAATCCAACAGGAGGGGCGACAGATACGCAGTATTTT. This gives the protein CASSPNPTGGATDTQYF.

The rearrangement joins TRBV6-5 to TRBJ2-3; no definite D call. V lost 1 base, J lost 4 bases, and 6 bases lay in between. Germline CDR1 reads MNHEY; CDR2 reads SVGAGI. This CDR3 is built from 13 residues. CDR3 DNA sequence: TGTGCCAGCAGTTACTACAGCGCAGATACGCAGTATTTT. Its protein is CASSYYSADTQYF.

This clonotype has only a few counts. This chain uses TRBV9 with TRBJ2-5; tentatively, D is TRBD2 (6 bases). The CDR3 has 14 amino acids. Per the germline V gene, CDR1 is SGDLS and CDR2 is YYNGEE. Trimming shortened V by 0 bases and J by 5 bases, and 11 bases separated the two germline ends. CDR3 residues: CASSVGRREETQYF. The CDR3 DNA follows: TGTGCCAGCAGCGTAGGCAGGAGGGAGGAGACCCAGTACTTC.

V usage is TRBV6-5 and J usage is TRBJ2-3; 7 nucleotides match TRBD1. With V trimmed by 0 bases and J by 3 bases, 6 bases remained unmatched. CDR3 length equals 16 residues. Germline CDR1 and CDR2: MNHEY and SVGAGI. The CDR3 DNA reads TGTGCCAGCAGTTACTCAGGGGACAGAGGAACAGATACGCAGTATTTT. This gives the protein CASSYSGDRGTDTQYF.

This clonotype was seen more than once but under ten times. The chain uses TRBV12-3 or TRBV12-4 and TRBJ2-2, with D perhaps TRBD2 (5 bases). The CDR3 runs to 14 residues. V shed 5 bases and J shed 1 base, with 8 bases lying between them. The CDR3, as DNA: TGTGCCAGCAGTCGGGATCTGAACACCGGGGAGCTGTTTTTT. It specifies CASSRDLNTGELFF.

The chain recombines TRBV11-2 with TRBJ1-2, with TRBD1 matching 11 bases. This CDR3 is 14 amino acids long. The J segment lost 8 bases and the V segment lost 2 bases, leaving 4 bases of the junction unmatched. The germline V gene encodes CDR1 SGHAT and CDR2 FQNNGV. This CDR3 reads CASSLRDRGSGYTF. The DNA of the CDR3 is TGTGCCAGCAGCTTAAGGGACAGGGGGAGCGGCTACACCTTC.

The chain combines TRBV21-1 with TRBJ2-7; the D call of TRBD1 is as the table states it, not checked on the DNA. TRBV21-1 is a listed pseudogene. This CDR3 is built from 15 residues. CDR3 sequence: CASSKDAAGPYEQYF. For the CDR3, the DNA is TGTGCCAGCAGCAAAGATGCAGCCGGGCCCTACGAGCAGTACTTC.

The chain is built from TRBV9 and TRBJ2-1; D is possibly TRBD2 (6 bases). The CDR3 is 17 residues long. Germline V gene lookup returns CDR1 SGDLS and CDR2 YYNGEE. V was trimmed by 5 bases and J by 7 bases, leaving 25 bases between them. CDR3 region: CASRLTAGTPVENEQFF. CDR3 DNA sequence: TGTGCCAGCAGGCTTACCGCGGGGACCCCCGTTGAGAATGAGCAGTTCTTC.

The V and J genes are TRBV25-1 and TRBJ2-7, with a possible D match to TRBD1 (6 bases). The germline gives CDR1 MGHDK, CDR2 SYGVNS. V was clipped by 2 bases and J by 1 base, with 12 bases between them. This CDR3 is 15 amino acids long. For the CDR3, the DNA is TGTGCCAGCAGTGAAAGACAGGTTTCGTCCTACGAGCAGTACTTC. Encoded protein: CASSERQVSSYEQYF.

A single count supports this clonotype. The rearrangement joins TRBV7-9 to TRBJ2-1; D not resolved. Germline V gives CDR1 SEHNR, CDR2 FQNEAQ (reference sequence). The CDR3 runs 15 residues. Trimming left V 5 bases short and J 5 bases short, with 16 bases between. The CDR3 here is CASSQLLSNDNEQFF. The CDR3 coding sequence is TGTGCCAGCAGCCAGCTACTCAGTAACGACAATGAGCAGTTCTTC.

The chain couples TRBV7-8 to TRBJ2-7, with 8 bases identical to TRBD2. The CDR3 loop spans 18 amino acids. Germline loops: CDR1 SGHVS, CDR2 FQNEAQ. The V and J ends lost 2 bases and 3 bases, in that order; junction bases with no gene match: 15. In DNA, the CDR3 is TGTGCCAGCAGCTTAAAGCACGTGGTTGGACTAGCCTTCTACGAGCAGTACTTC. Translating gives CASSLKHVVGLAFYEQYF.

The rearrangement links TRBV25-1 to TRBJ1-1; 7 bases are shared with TRBD1. Looked up from germline, CDR1 is MGHDK and CDR2 is SYGVNS. V trimming: 5 bases; J trimming: 4 bases; junction bases outside the gene matches: 7. The CDR3 covers 14 residues. CDR3 protein: CASSRQGGGTEAFF. The CDR3 DNA sequence: TGTGCCAGCAGTAGACAGGGTGGTGGCACTGAAGCTTTCTTT.

This chain links TRBV20-1 with TRBJ2-7; tentatively, D is TRBD2 (5 bases). The CDR3 runs 11 residues. Germline V lookup: CDR1 DFQATT, CDR2 SNEGSKA (reference sequence). With 3 bases removed from V and 2 bases from J, the gap between germline ends came to 5 bases. The chain's CDR3 is CSARTTYEQYF. In DNA form, the CDR3 reads TGCAGTGCTAGGACTACCTACGAGCAGTACTTC.

A single count supports this clonotype. The chain uses TRBV20-1 and TRBJ2-1, with 10 bases identical to TRBD2. The J call may be wrong; the DNA end is better matched by TRBJ2-7. From germline, CDR1 is DFQATT and CDR2 SNEGSKA (reference sequence). CDR3 length equals 15 residues. CDR3: CSAPRLAGLGNEQYF. For the CDR3, the DNA is TGCAGTGCTCCCCGACTAGCGGGTTTGGGGAATGAGCAGTACTTC.

The chain recombines TRBV6-1 with TRBJ2-3, with TRBD1 identical over 8 bases. Germline CDR1 MNHNS, CDR2 SASEGT. The CDR3 runs to 13 residues. The J segment lost 5 bases and the V segment lost 11 bases, leaving 9 bases of the junction unmatched. The CDR3 DNA follows: TGTGCCGGATTTGGACAGGGTGGAGATACGCAGTATTTT. This encodes CAGFGQGGDTQYF.

V and J are TRBV7-2 and TRBJ2-3; D is possibly TRBD2 (5 bases). Per the germline V gene, CDR1 is SGHTA and CDR2 is FQGNSA. Deletions cut 5 bases from V and 4 bases from J, with 10 bases between. The length of the CDR3 is 13 residues. CDR3 residues: CASSQEEPDTQYF. In nucleotides, the CDR3 is TGTGCCAGCAGCCAGGAGGAACCAGATACGCAGTATTTT.